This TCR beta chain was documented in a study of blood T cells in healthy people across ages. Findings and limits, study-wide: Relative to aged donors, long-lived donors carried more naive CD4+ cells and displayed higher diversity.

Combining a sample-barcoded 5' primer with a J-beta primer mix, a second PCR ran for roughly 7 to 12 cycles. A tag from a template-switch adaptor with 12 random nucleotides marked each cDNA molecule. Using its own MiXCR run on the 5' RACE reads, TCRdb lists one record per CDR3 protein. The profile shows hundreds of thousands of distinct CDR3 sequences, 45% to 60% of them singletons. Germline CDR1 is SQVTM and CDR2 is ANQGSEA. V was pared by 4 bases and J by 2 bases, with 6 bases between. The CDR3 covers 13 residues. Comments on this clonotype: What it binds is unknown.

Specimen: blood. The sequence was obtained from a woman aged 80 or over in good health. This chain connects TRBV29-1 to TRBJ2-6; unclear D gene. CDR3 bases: TGCAGCGTTGGAACGGCTGGGGCCAACGTCCTGACTTTC. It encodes CSVGTAGANVLTF. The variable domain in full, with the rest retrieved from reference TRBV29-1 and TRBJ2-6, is SAVISQKPSRDICQRGTSLTIQCQVDSQVTMMFWYRQQPGQSLTLIATANQGSEATYESGFVIDKFPISRPNLTFSTLTVSNMSPEDSSIYLCSVGTAGANVLTFGAGSRLTVL.